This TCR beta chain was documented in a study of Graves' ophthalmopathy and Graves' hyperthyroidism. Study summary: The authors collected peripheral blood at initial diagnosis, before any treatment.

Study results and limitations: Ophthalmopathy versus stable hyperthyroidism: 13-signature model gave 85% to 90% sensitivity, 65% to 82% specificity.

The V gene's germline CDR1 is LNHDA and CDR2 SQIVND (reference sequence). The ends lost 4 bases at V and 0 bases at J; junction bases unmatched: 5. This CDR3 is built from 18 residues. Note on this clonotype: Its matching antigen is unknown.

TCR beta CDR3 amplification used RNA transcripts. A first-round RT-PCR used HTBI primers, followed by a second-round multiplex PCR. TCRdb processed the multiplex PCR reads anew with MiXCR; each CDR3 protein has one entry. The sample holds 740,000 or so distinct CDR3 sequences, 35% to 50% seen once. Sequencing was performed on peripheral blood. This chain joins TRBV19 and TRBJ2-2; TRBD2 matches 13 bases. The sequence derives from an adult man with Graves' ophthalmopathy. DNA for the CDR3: TGTGCCAGTAGTACCCCGGGACTAGCGGGATCGAACACCGGGGAGCTGTTTTTT. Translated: CASSTPGLAGSNTGELFF.